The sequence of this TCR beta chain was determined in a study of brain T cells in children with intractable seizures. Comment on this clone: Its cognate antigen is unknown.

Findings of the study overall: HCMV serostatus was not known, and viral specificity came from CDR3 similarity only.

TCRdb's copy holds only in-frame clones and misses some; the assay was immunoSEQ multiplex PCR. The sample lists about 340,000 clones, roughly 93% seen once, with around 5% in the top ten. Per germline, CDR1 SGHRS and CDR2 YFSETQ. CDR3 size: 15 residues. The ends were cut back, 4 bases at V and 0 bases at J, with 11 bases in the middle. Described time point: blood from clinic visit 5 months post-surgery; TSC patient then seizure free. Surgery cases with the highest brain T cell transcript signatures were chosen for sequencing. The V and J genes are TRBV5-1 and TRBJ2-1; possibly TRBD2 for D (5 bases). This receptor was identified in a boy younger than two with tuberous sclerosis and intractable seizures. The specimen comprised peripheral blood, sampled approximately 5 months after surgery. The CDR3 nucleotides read TGCGCCAGCAGCGAAAGCGGAAGCTCCTACAATGAGCAGTTCTTC. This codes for CASSESGSSYNEQFF.